This TCR beta chain was captured by sequencing in a study of blood T cell repertoires in COVID-19. Participants were placed into cohorts based on the clinical history they reported. Cohort 3 donors counted as recovered after two negative PCRs, clearance, or resolved symptoms. Germline V gene sequence: CDR1 MGHRA, CDR2 YSYEKL. The CDR3 runs 13 residues. V lost 6 bases and J 6 bases, leaving 12 bases between the germline ends. Original handling: It was from reference gene primer amplification that nucleated cell counts were estimated. The method was immunoSEQ multiplex PCR; TCRdb's version includes in-frame clones alone and lacks a portion of them. Clonal size and the V and J genes are those of that table, whereas D and trimming came from the DNA. This table has roughly 400,000 clones, roughly 91% appearing once.

Sequenced: PBMCs or T cells enriched from blood (not recorded which). The TCR was taken from a man younger than 35 who had recovered from COVID-19. J is TRBJ2-1 and V is TRBV4-1; D is undetermined. CDR3 sequence (DNA): TGCGCCAGCAGAGCATCGCCTACCAATGAGCAGTTCTTC. It is translated as CASRASPTNEQFF.